Listed here are 4 T cell receptor beta chains from one sample, sequenced in a study of shared clonotypes between healthy human individuals. Only in-frame clones appear in the TCRdb table, and some are missing; sequencing was by immunoSEQ multiplex PCR. Seen here are about 2.3 million clones, 85% to 95% observed once, and the top ten hold more than 0.35%. Sample: naive CD4+ T cells from PBMCs. Subset indicated: CD45RA+ positively selected. Receptors were obtained from a man aged 18 to 29 in good health. Some clones in this sample may be carry-over from other donors' samples.

The chain is built from TRBV14 and TRBJ1-2; D might be TRBD1 (5 bases). CDR1 and CDR2 from the germline V gene are SGHDN and FVKESK. The CDR3 has 14 residues. Trimming removed 0 bases from V and 8 bases from J, with 13 bases in between. The CDR3 DNA reads as TGTGCCAGCAGCCAAGAATTAATGGGACGCGGCTACACCTTC. Amino acid sequence: CASSQELMGRGYTF. The full variable domain, in which reference TRBV14 and TRBJ1-2 provide the parts outside the CDR3, is EAGVTQFPSHSVIEKGQTVTLRCDPISGHDNLYWYRRVMGKEIKFLLHFVKESKQDESGMPNNRFLAERTGGTYSTLKVQPAELEDSGVYFCASSQELMGRGYTFGSGTRLTVV.

The chain joins TRBV9 to TRBJ2-5; D gene ambiguous. The CDR3 is 16 residues long. Per germline, CDR1 SGDLS and CDR2 YYNGEE. V was shortened by 0 bases and J by 5 bases, with 17 bases between the two germline ends. In nucleotides, the CDR3 is TGTGCCAGCAGCGTAGGCCCCGGCCACACTGGGGAGACCCAGTACTTC. It yields the protein CASSVGPGHTGETQYF.

V is TRBV7-6 and J is TRBJ2-4; possibly TRBD2 for D (7 bases). Per the germline V gene, CDR1 is SGHVS and CDR2 is FNYEAQ. The CDR3 has 14 residues. V was trimmed by 5 bases and J by 9 bases, leaving 17 bases between them. The CDR3 nucleotides read TGTGCCAGCAGCGCGGGCCGGGGGGCGGTCATTCAGTACTTC. Its protein product is CASSAGRGAVIQYF.

The chain is built from TRBV5-1 and TRBJ2-5; possibly TRBD1 for D (6 bases). CDR1 is SGHRS and CDR2 is YFSETQ in the germline V gene. The germline V and J ends were trimmed by 3 bases and 3 bases, with 12 bases remaining between them. This CDR3 spans 14 amino acids. Here the CDR3 reads CASSSMTGKETQYF. The DNA of the CDR3 is TGCGCCAGCAGCTCCATGACAGGAAAAGAGACCCAGTACTTC.